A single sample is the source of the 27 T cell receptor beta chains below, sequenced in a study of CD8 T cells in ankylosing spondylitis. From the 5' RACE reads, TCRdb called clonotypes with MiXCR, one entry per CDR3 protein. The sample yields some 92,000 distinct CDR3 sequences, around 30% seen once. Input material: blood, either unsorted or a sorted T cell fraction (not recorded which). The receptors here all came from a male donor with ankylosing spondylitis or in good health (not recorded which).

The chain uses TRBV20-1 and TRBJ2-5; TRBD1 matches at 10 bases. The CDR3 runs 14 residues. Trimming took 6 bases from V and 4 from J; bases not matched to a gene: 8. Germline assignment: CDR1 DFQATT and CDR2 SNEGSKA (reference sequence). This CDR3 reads CSADRTGGGETQYF. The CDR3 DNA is TGCAGTGCCGATAGGACAGGGGGAGGAGAGACCCAGTACTTC.

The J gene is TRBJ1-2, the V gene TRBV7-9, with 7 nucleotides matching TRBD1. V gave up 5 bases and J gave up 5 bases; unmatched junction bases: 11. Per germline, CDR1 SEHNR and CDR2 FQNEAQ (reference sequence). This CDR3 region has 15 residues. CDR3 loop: CASSKPPGQRYGYTF. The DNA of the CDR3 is TGTGCCAGCAGCAAGCCTCCGGGACAGAGATATGGCTACACCTTC. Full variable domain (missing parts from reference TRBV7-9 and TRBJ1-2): DTGVSQNPRHKITKRGQNVTFRCDPISEHNRLYWYRQTLGQGPEFLTYFQNEAQLEKSRLLSDRFSAERPKGSFSTLEIQRTEQGDSAMYLCASSKPPGQRYGYTFGSGTRLTVV.

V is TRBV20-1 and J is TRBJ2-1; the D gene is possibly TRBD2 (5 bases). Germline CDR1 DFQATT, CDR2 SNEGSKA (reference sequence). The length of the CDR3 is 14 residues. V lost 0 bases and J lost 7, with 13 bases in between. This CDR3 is CSARDIWSGNEQFF. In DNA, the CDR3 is TGCAGTGCTAGAGATATTTGGTCGGGGAATGAGCAGTTCTTC.

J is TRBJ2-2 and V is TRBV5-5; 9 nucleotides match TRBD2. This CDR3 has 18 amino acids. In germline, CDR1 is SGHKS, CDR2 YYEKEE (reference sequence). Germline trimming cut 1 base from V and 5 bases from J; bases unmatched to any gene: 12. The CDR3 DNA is TGTGCCAGCAGCTTGACCGTATTAGCGGGAGCGCGGACCGGGGAGCTGTTTTTT. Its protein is CASSLTVLAGARTGELFF.

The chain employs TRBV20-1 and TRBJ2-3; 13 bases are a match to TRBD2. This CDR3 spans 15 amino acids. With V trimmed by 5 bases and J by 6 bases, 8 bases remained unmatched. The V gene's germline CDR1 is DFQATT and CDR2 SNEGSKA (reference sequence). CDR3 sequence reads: CSASGTSGVMDTQYF. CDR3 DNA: TGCAGTGCTTCCGGGACTAGCGGGGTAATGGATACGCAGTATTTT.

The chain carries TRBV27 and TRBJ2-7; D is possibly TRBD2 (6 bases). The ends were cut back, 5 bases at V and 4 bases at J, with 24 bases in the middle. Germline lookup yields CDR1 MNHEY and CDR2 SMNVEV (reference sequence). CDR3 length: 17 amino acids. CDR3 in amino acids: CASSQPESGDGVYEQYV. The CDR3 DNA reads TGTGCCAGCAGTCAACCGGAGTCGGGGGACGGGGTGTACGAGCAGTACGTC.

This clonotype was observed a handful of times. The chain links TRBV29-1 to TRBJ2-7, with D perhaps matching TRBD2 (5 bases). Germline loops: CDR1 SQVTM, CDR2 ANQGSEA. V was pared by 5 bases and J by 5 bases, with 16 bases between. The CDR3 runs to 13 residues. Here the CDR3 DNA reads TGCAGCGTTCGCCTTCAGCCCGGGGACGAGCAGTACGTC. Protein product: CSVRLQPGDEQYV.

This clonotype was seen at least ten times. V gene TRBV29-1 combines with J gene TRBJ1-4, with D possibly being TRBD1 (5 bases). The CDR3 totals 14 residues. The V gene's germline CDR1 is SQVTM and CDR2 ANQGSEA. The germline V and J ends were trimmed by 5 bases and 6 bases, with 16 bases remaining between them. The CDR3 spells CSVITTRGDEKLFF. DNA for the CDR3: TGCAGCGTTATCACCACCCGAGGGGATGAAAAACTGTTTTTT.

The CDR3 loop is CASLEAGGPTDTQYF. Written as DNA, the CDR3 is TGTGCCAGCTTAGAGGCGGGGGGTCCCACAGATACGCAGTATTTT. The chain recombines TRBV7-9 with TRBJ2-3; TRBD2 matches 8 bases. The CDR3 is 15 residues long. V lost 8 bases, J lost 2 bases, and 9 bases stayed unmatched. CDR1 is SEHNR, CDR2 FQNEAQ, per germline (reference sequence).

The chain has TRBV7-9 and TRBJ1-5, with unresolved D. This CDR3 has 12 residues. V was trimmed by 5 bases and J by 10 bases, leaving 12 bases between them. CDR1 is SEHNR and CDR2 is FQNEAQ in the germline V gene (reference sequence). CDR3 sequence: CASSPREGPQHF. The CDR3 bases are TGTGCCAGCAGCCCTAGGGAGGGACCCCAGCATTTT.

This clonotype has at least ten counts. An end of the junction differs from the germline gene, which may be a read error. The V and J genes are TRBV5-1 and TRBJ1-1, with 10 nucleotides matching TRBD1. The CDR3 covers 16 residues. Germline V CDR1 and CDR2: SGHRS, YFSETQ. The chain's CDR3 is CASSVTGGAVNTEAFF. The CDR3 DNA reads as TGCGCCAGCAGCGTGACAGGGGGCGCGGTGAACACTGAAGCCTTCTTT.

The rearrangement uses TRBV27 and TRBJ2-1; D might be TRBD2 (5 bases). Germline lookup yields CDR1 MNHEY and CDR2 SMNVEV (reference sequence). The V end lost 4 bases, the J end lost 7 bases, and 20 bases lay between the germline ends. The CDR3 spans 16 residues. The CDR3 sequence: CASSSRDYSLYNEQFF. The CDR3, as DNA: TGTGCCAGCAGTTCCCGCGACTACTCCCTCTATAATGAGCAGTTCTTC.

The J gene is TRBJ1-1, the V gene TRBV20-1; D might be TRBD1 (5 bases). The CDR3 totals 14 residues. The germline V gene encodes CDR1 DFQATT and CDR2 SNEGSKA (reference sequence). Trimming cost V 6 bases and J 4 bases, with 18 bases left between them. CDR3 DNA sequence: TGCAGTGCACTTCCGCGGGGCTACATCACTGAAGCTTTCTTT. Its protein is CSALPRGYITEAFF.

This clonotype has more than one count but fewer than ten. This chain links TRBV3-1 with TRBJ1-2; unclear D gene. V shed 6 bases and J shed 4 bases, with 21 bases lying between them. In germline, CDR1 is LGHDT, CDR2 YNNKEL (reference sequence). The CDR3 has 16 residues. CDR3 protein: CASSPGRTFSIYGYTF. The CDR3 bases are TGTGCCAGCAGTCCGGGCCGCACCTTTAGTATCTATGGCTACACCTTC.

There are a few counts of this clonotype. The CDR3 loop is CASSFAENTEAFF. The CDR3 coding sequence is TGCGCCAGCAGCTTTGCCGAGAACACTGAAGCTTTCTTT. This chain joins TRBV5-1 and TRBJ1-1; no reliable D call. Looked up from germline, CDR1 is SGHRS and CDR2 is YFSETQ. V was pared by 2 bases and J by 1 base, with 6 bases between. The length of the CDR3 is 13 residues.

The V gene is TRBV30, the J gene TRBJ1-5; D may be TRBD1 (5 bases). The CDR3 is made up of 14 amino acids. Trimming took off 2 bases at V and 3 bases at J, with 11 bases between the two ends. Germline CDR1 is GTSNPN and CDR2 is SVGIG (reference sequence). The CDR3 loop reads CAWSRPGINQPQHF. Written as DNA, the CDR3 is TGTGCCTGGAGTCGGCCAGGGATCAATCAGCCCCAGCATTTT.

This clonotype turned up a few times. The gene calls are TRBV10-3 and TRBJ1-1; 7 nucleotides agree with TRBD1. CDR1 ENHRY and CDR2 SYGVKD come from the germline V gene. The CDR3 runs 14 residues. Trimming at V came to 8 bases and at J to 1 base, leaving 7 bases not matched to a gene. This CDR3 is CAISPRQGNTEAFF. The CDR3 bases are TGTGCCATCTCCCCGAGACAGGGGAACACTGAAGCTTTCTTT.

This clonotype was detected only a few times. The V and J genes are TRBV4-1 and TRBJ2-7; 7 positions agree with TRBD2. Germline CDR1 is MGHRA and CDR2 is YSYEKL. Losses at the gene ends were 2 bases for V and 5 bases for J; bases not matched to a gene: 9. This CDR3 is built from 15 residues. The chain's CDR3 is CASSQPWGGVNEQYF. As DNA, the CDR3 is TGCGCCAGCAGCCAACCCTGGGGGGGTGTAAACGAGCAGTACTTC.

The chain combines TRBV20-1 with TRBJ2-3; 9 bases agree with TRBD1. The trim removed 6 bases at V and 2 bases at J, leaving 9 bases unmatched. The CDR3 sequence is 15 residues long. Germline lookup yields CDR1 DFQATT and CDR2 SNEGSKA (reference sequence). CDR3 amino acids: CSAQAGQGLTDTQYF. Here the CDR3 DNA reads TGCAGTGCCCAGGCGGGACAGGGCCTCACAGATACGCAGTATTTT.

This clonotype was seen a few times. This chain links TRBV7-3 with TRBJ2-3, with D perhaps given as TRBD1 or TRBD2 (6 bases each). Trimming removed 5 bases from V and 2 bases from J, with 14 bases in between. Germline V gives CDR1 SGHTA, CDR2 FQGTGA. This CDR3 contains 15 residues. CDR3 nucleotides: TGTGCCAGCAGCAAAATGGGGGGCCCCACAGATACGCAGTATTTT. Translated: CASSKMGGPTDTQYF.

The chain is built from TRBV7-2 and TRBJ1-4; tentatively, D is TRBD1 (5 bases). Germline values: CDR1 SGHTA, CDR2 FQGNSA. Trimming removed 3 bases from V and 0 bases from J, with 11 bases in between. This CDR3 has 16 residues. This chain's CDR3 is CASSLGPPATNEKLFF. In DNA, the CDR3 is TGTGCCAGCAGCTTGGGACCGCCTGCAACTAATGAAAAACTGTTTTTT.

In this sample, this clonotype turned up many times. CDR3 sequence reads: CASSTRETGNTIYF. Written as DNA, the CDR3 is TGTGCCAGCAGTACGCGAGAAACTGGAAACACCATATATTTT. The chain links TRBV27 to TRBJ1-3, with D unresolved. This CDR3 comprises 14 residues. Trimming cost V 5 bases and J 2 bases, with 10 bases left between them. Per the germline V gene, CDR1 is MNHEY and CDR2 is SMNVEV (reference sequence).

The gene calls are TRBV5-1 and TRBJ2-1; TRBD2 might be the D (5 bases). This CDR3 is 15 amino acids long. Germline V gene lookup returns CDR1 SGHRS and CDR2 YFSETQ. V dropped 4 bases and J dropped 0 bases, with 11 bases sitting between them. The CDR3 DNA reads TGCGCCAGCAGCGTGGTGGGGAGCTCCTACAATGAGCAGTTCTTC. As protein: CASSVVGSSYNEQFF.

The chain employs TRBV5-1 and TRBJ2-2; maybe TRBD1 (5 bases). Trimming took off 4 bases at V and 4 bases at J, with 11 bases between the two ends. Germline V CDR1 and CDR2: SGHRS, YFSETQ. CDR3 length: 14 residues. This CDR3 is CASSHDRSTGELFF. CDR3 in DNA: TGCGCCAGCAGCCATGACAGATCCACCGGGGAGCTGTTTTTT.

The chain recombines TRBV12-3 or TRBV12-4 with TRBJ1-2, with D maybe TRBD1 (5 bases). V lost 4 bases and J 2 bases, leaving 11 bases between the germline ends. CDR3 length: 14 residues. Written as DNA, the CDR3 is TGTGCCAGCAGTTATCGGGGCACGAACTATGGCTACACCTTC. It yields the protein CASSYRGTNYGYTF.

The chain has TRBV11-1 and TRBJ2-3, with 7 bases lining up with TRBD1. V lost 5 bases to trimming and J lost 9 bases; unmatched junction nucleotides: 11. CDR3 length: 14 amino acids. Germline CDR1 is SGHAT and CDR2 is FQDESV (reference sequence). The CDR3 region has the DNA TGTGCCAGCAGCGGGAATCGACAGGGAATGACGCAGTATTTT. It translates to CASSGNRQGMTQYF.

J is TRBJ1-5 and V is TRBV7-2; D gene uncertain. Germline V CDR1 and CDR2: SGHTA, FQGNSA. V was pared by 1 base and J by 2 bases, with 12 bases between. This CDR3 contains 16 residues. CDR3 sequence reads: CASSLVGARGNQPQHF. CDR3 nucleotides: TGTGCCAGCAGCTTAGTTGGCGCAAGAGGCAATCAGCCCCAGCATTTT.